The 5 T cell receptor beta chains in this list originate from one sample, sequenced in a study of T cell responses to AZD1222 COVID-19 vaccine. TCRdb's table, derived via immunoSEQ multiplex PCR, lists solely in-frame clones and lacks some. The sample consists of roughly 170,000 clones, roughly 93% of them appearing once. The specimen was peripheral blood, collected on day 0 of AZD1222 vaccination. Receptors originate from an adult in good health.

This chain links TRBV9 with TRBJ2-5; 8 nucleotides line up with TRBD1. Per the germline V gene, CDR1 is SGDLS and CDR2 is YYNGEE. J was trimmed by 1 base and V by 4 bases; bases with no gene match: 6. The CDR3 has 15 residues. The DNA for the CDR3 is TGTGCCAGCAGCCCCACAGGGGGGACCCAAGAGACCCAGTACTTC. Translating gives CASSPTGGTQETQYF. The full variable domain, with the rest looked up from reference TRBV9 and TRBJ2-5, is DSGVTQTPKHLITATGQRVTLRCSPRSGDLSVYWYQQSLDQGLQFLIQYYNGEERAKGNILERFSAQQFPDLHSELNLSSLELGDSALYFCASSPTGGTQETQYFGPGTRLLVL.

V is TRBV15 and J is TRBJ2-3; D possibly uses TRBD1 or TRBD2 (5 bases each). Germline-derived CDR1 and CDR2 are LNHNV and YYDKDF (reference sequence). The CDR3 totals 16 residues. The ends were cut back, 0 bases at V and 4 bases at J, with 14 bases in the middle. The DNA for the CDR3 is TGTGCCACCAGCAGAGACTGGGGACCCACCCCAGATACGCAGTATTTT. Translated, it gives CATSRDWGPTPDTQYF.

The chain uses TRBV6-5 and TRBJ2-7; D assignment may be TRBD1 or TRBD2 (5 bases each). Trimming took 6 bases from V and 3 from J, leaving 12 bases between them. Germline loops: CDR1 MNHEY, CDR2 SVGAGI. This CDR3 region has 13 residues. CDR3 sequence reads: CASSLGRFYEQYF. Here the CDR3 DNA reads TGTGCCAGCAGCTTGGGACGGTTCTACGAGCAGTACTTC.

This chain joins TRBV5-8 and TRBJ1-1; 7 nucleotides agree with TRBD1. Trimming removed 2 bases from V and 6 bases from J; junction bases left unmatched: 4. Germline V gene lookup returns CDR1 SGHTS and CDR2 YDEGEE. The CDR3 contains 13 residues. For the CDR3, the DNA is TGTGCCAGCAGCTTTGAAGGGACAGCTGAAGCTTTCTTT. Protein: CASSFEGTAEAFF.

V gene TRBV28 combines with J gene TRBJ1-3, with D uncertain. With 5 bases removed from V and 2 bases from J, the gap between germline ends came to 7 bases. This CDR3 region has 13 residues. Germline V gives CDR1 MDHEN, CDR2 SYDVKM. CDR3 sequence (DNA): TGTGCCAGCAGTCTCAAGCCTGGAAACACCATATATTTT. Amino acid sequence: CASSLKPGNTIYF. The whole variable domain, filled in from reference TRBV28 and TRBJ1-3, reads DVKVTQSSRYLVKRTGEKVFLECVQDMDHENMFWYRQDPGLGLRLIYFSYDVKMKEKGDIPEGYSVSREKKERFSLILESASTNQTSMYLCASSLKPGNTIYFGEGSWLTVV.